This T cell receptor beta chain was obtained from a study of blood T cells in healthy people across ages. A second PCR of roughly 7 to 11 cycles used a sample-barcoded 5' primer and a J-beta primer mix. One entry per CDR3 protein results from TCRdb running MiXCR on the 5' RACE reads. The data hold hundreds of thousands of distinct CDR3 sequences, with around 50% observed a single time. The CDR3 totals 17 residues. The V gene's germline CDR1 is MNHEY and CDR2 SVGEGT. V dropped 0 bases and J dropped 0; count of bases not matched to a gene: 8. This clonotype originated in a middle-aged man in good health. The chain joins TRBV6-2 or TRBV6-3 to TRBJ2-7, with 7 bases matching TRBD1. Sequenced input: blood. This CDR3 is CASSYSRGQEISYEQYF. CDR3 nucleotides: TGTGCCAGCAGTTACTCGAGGGGGCAGGAAATCTCCTACGAGCAGTACTTC.